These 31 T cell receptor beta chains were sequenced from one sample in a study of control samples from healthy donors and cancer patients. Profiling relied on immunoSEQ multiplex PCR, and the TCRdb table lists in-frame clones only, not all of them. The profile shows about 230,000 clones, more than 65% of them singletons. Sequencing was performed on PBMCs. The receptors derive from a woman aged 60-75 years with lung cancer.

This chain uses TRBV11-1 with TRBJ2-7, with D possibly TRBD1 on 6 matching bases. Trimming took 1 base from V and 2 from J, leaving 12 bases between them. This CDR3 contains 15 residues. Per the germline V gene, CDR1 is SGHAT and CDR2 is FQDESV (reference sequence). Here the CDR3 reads CASSLGGDRTYEQYF. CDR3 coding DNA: TGTGCCAGCAGCTTAGGTGGCGACAGGACCTACGAGCAGTACTTC.

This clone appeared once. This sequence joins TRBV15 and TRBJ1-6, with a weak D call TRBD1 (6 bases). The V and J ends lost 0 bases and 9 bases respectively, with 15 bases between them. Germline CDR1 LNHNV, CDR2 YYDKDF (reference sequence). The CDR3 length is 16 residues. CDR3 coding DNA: TGTGCCACCAGCAGAGATGCCGGGGGGCTGGTTTCACCCCTCCACTTT. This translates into CATSRDAGGLVSPLHF.

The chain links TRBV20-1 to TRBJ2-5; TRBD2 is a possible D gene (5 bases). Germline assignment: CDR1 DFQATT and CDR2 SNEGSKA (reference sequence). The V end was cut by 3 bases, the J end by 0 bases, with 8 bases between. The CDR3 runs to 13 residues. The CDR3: CSASGENQETQYF. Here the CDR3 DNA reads TGCAGTGCTAGTGGGGAGAACCAAGAGACCCAGTACTTC.

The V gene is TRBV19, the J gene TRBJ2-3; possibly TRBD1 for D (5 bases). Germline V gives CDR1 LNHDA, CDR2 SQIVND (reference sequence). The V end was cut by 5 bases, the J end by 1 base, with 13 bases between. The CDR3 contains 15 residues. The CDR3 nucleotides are TGTGCCAGTAGTTTTCTCAGGGATGGCACAGATACGCAGTATTTT. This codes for CASSFLRDGTDTQYF.

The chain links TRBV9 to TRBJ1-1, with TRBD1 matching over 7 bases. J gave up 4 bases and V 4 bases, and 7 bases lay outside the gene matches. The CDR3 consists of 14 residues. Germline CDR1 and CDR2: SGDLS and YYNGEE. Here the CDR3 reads CASSLRTGSTEAFF. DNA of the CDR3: TGTGCCAGCAGCTTGCGGACAGGCAGCACTGAAGCTTTCTTT.

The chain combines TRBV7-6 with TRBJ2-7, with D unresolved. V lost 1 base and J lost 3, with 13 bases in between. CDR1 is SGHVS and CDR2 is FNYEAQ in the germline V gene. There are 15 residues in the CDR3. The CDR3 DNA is TGTGCCAGCAGCTTAGAGTCCGTGACAAGCTACGAGCAGTACTTC. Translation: CASSLESVTSYEQYF.

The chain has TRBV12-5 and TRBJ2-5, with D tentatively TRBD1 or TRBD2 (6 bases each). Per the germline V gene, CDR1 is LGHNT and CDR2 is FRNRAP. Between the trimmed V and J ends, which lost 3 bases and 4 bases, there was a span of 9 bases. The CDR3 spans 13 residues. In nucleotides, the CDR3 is TGTGCTAGTGGTTTAGGAGGGGGAGAGACCCAGTACTTC. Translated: CASGLGGGETQYF. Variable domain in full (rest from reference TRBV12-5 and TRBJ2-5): DARVTQTPRHKVTEMGQEVTMRCQPILGHNTVFWYRQTMMQGLELLAYFRNRAPLDDSGMPKDRFSAEMPDATLATLKIQPSEPRDSAVYFCASGLGGGETQYFGPGTRLLVL.

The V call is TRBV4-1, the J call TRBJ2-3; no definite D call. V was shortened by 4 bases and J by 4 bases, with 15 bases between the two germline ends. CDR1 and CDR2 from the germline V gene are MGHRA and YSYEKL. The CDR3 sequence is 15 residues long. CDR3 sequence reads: CASSLLPPLADTQYF. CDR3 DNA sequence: TGCGCCAGCAGCCTCTTACCCCCCTTGGCAGATACGCAGTATTTT.

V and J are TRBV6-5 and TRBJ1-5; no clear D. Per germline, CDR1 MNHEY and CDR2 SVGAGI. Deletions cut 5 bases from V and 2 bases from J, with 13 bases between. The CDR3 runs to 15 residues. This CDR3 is CASSPLDNRNQPQHF. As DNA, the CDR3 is TGTGCCAGCAGTCCCCTAGACAATCGCAATCAGCCCCAGCATTTT.

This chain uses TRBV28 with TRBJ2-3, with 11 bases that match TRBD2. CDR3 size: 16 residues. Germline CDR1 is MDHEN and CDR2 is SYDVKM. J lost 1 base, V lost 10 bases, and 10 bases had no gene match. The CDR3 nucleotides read TGTGCCACCCTGAACTTAGCGGGGGGGGGCACAGATACGCAGTATTTT. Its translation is CATLNLAGGGTDTQYF.

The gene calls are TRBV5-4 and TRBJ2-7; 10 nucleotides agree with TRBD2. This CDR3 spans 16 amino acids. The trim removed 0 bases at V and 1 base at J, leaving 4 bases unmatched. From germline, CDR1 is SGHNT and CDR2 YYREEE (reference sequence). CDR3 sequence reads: CASSLGTSGLSYEQYF. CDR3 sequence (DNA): TGTGCCAGCAGCTTGGGGACTAGCGGCCTTTCCTACGAGCAGTACTTC.

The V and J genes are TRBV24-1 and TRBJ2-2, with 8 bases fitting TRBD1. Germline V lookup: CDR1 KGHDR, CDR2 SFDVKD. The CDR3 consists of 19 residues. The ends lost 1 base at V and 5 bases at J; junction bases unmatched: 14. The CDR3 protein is CATSDFRGQGIAGTGELFF. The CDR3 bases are TGTGCCACCAGTGATTTCCGTGGACAGGGTATCGCCGGAACCGGGGAGCTGTTTTTT.

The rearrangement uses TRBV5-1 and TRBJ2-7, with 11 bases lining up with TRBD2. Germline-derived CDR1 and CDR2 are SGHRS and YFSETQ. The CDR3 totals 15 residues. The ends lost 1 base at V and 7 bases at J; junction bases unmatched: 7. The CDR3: CASSLTSGSLREQYF. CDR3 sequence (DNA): TGCGCCAGCAGCTTGACTAGCGGGAGTCTTAGGGAGCAGTACTTC.

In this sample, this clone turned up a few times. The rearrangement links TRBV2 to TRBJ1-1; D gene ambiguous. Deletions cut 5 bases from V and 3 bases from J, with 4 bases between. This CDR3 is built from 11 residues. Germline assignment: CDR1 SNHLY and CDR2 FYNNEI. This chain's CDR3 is CASSKYTEAFF. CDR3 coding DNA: TGTGCCAGCAGTAAGTACACTGAAGCTTTCTTT.

The CDR3 DNA reads TGTGCCAGTAGTATAATCGAGGGGTTCGTGGGCAATGAGCAGTTCTTC. Its protein product is CASSIIEGFVGNEQFF. This sequence joins TRBV19 and TRBJ2-1; D tentatively fits TRBD1 or TRBD2 (5 bases each). V was cut by 2 bases and J by 6 bases, with 17 bases left in between. CDR3 size: 16 residues. CDR1 is LNHDA and CDR2 is SQIVND in the germline V gene (reference sequence).

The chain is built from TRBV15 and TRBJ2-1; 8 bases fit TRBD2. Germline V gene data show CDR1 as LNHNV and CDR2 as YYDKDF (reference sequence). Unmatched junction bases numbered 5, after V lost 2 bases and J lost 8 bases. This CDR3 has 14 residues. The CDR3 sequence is CATSRSGGLDEQFF. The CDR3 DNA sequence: TGTGCCACCAGCAGATCGGGGGGGCTCGATGAGCAGTTCTTC.

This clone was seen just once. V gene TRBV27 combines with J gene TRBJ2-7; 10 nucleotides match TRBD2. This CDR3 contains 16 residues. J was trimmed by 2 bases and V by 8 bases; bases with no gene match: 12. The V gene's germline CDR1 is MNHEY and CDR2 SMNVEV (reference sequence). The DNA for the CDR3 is TGTGCCAGCCGCCTTTCCGGAGGGACTAGCGCCTACGAGCAGTACTTC. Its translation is CASRLSGGTSAYEQYF.

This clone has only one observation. CDR3 region: CASRIDSSGTEAFF. CDR3 DNA: TGTGCCAGCAGGATAGACAGCTCGGGCACTGAAGCTTTCTTT. The chain joins TRBV2 to TRBJ1-1; maybe TRBD1 (5 bases). The CDR3 loop spans 14 amino acids. CDR1 and CDR2 (germline): SNHLY, FYNNEI. The germline V and J ends were trimmed by 6 bases and 4 bases, with 15 bases remaining between them.

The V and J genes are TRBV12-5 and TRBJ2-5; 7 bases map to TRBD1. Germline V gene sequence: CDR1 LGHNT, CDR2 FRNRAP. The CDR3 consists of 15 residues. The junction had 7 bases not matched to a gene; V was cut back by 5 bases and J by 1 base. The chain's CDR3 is CASGRGQTTQETQYF. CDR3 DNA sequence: TGTGCTAGTGGTAGGGGACAGACGACCCAAGAGACCCAGTACTTC. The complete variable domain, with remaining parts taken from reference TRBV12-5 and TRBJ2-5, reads DARVTQTPRHKVTEMGQEVTMRCQPILGHNTVFWYRQTMMQGLELLAYFRNRAPLDDSGMPKDRFSAEMPDATLATLKIQPSEPRDSAVYFCASGRGQTTQETQYFGPGTRLLVL.

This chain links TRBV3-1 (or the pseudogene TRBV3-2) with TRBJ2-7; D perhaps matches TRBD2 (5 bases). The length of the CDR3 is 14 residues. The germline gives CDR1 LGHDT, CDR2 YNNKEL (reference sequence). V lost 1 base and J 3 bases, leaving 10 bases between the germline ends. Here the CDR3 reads CASSQGTPHYEQYF. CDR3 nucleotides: TGTGCCAGCAGCCAAGGGACTCCCCACTACGAGCAGTACTTC.

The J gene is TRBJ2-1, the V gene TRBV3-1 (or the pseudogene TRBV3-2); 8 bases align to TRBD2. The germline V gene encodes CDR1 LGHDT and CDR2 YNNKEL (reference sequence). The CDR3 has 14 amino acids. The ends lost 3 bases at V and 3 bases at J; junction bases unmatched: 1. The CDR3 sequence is CASSQGTSYNEQFF. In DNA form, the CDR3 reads TGTGCCAGCAGCCAGGGGACTAGCTACAATGAGCAGTTCTTC.

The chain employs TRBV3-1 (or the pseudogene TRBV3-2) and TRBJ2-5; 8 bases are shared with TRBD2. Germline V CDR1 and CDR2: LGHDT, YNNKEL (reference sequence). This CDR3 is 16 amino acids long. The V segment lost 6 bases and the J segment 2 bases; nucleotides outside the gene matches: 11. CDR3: CASSLPTGGTQETQYF. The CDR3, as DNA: TGTGCCAGCAGTCTACCGACGGGGGGGACACAAGAGACCCAGTACTTC.

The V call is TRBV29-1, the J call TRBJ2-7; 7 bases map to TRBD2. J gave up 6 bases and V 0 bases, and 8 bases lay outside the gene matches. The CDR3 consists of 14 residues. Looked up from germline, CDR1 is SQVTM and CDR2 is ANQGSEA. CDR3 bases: TGCAGCGTTGAAGAGAGCGGGGTTGGGCTCGAGCAGTACTTC. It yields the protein CSVEESGVGLEQYF.

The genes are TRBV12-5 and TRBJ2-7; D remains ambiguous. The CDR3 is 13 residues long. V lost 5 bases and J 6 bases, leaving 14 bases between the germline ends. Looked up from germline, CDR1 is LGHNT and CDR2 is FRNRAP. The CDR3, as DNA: TGTGCTAGTGGTCCTTCGTCCTTTGGCGAGCAGTACTTC. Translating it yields CASGPSSFGEQYF.

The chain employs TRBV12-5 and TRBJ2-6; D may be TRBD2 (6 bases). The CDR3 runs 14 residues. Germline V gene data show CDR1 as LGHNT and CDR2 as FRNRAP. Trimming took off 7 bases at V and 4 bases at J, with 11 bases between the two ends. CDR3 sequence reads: CASVRDSGANVLTF. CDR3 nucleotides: TGTGCTAGTGTGAGGGACTCCGGGGCCAACGTCCTGACTTTC.

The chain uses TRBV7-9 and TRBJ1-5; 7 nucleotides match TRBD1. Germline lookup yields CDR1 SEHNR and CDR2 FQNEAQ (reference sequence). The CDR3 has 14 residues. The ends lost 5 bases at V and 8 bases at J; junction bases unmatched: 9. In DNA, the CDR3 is TGTGCCAGCAGCGCAACAGGGGCGTACGAGCCCCAGCATTTT. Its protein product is CASSATGAYEPQHF.

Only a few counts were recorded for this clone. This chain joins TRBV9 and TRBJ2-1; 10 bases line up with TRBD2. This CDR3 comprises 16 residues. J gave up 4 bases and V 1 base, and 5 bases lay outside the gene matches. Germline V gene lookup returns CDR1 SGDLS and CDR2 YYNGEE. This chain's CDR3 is CASSVSGGGNYNEQFF. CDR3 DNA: TGTGCCAGCAGCGTAAGCGGGGGGGGGAATTACAATGAGCAGTTCTTC. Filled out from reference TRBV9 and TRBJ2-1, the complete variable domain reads DSGVTQTPKHLITATGQRVTLRCSPRSGDLSVYWYQQSLDQGLQFLIQYYNGEERAKGNILERFSAQQFPDLHSELNLSSLELGDSALYFCASSVSGGGNYNEQFFGPGTRLTVL.

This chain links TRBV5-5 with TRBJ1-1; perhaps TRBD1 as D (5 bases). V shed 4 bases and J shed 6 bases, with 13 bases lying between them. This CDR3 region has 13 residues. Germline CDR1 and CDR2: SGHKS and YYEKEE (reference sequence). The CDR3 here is CASSPTATSEAFF. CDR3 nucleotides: TGTGCCAGCAGCCCGACAGCAACCTCTGAAGCTTTCTTT.

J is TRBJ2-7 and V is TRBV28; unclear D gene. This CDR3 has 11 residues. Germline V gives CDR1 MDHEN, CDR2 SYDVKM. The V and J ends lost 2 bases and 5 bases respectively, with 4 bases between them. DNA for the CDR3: TGTGCCAGCAGTTTAATGAACGAGCAGTACTTC. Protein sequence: CASSLMNEQYF. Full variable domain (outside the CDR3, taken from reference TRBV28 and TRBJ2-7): DVKVTQSSRYLVKRTGEKVFLECVQDMDHENMFWYRQDPGLGLRLIYFSYDVKMKEKGDIPEGYSVSREKKERFSLILESASTNQTSMYLCASSLMNEQYFGPGTRLTVT.

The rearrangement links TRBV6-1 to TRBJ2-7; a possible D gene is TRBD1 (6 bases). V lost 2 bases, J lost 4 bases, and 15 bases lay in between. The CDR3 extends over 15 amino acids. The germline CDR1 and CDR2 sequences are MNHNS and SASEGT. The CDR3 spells CASSEKWGRGYEQYF. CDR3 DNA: TGTGCCAGCAGTGAAAAATGGGGCAGGGGTTACGAGCAGTACTTC.

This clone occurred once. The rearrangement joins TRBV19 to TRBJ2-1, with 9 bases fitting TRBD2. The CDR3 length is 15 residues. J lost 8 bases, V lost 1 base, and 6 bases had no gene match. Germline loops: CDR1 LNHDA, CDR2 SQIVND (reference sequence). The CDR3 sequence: CASSIAAGGWDEQFF. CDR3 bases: TGTGCCAGTAGTATAGCCGCGGGAGGGTGGGATGAGCAGTTCTTC.